This is a list of T cell receptor beta chains from one sample in a study of breast tumors, draining lymph nodes, adjacent tissues. MiXCR was run by TCRdb on the multiplex PCR reads, yielding one entry per CDR3 protein. The sample has around 190,000 distinct CDR3 sequences; approximately 30% are singletons. Source material: axillary lymph node tissue. The receptors originated from a female donor with breast cancer. Some clones in this sample may be carry-over from other donors' samples. The conserved cysteine and the conserved F or W are not part of the CDR3 here. Not all rows give a size; the values are once, few, many and, for expanded clones, a class.

v_gene	j_gene	abundance	CDR3aa
TRBV15	TRBJ1-1	-	ATGTPNTEAF
TRBV27	TRBJ2-7	few	ASSPPIVAGTTYEQY
TRBV28	TRBJ1-5	-	ASSDRANQPQH
TRBV9	TRBJ2-7	many	ASSTRDSEYEQY
TRBV5-4	TRBJ1-2	many	ASSLGQTGFGYT
TRBV29-1	TRBJ2-5	many	SGGGHSETQY
TRBV7-9	TRBJ2-6	many	ASSLEEDGANVLT
TRBV6-1	TRBJ1-4	-	ASSEATGAEKLF
TRBV6-6	TRBJ1-5	once	ASSNVTGGSSGNQPQH
TRBV20-1	TRBJ2-2	many	SATRGNTGELF
TRBV6-6	TRBJ2-1	many	ASSHRVAGQNEQF
TRBV6-1	TRBJ1-6	many	ASSESGYNSPLH
TRBV6-6	TRBJ2-3	many	ASTRGGEPGTDTQY
TRBV15	TRBJ1-5	-	PTSRFTSQPQH
TRBV24-1	TRBJ2-3	many	ATSDSRTSGPSTDTQY
TRBV7-2	TRBJ1-5	-	ASSLGGLGGANNQPQH
TRBV12-3/TRBV12-4	TRBJ1-5	many	ASSLGDLPNQPQH
TRBV11-2	TRBJ2-5	many	ASSPVGGEETQY
TRBV7-6	TRBJ1-2	once	ASSLVVGLDYGYT
TRBV12-3/TRBV12-4	TRBJ2-2	-	ASGQGMSGELF
TRBV29-1	TRBJ2-1	many	SVDISGDSYNEQF
TRBV7-8	TRBJ2-7	-	ASSTGLAGTYEQY
TRBV12-3/TRBV12-4	TRBJ2-6	-	ASSSSGGEQFFGANVLT
TRBV4-1	TRBJ2-3	many	ASSQGSTSGYTDTQY
TRBV11-2	TRBJ1-1	-	ANSPRDRGTEAF
TRBV27	TRBJ2-7	-	ANKRRRSDSYEQY
TRBV12-3/TRBV12-4	TRBJ2-5	many	ASSASRGETQY
TRBV10-3	TRBJ1-2	many	AISPDRGPSNGYT
TRBV9	TRBJ2-1	many	ASSVLAGGSKSYNEQF
TRBV6-4	TRBJ2-7	-	ASTPGGFNEQY
TRBV4-1	TRBJ1-2	-	ASSQDTDGYT
TRBV19	TRBJ2-3	many	ASTPGGLADTQY
TRBV12-3/TRBV12-4	TRBJ2-5	many	ASSPSLVETQY
TRBV5-1	TRBJ2-7	many	ASRRGTSSYEQY
TRBV15	TRBJ2-7	-	ATSSVAGGTYEQY
TRBV15	TRBJ1-2	-	ATSLTGGNYGYT
TRBV12-3/TRBV12-4	TRBJ1-2	many	ASSPRTGGGGYT
TRBV11-2	TRBJ2-5	many	ANNFRVGVGETQY
TRBV20-1	TRBJ2-6	many	SALTRSAASGANVLT
TRBV7-8	TRBJ2-5	many	ASSRKLARVGTQY
TRBV7-2	TRBJ2-5	many	ASSLELAGWETQY
TRBV19	TRBJ2-1	many	ASSTSGRAISREQF
TRBV20-1	TRBJ1-6	once	SAPWVAQGSPLH
TRBV19	TRBJ2-3	many	ASSMRSRGLSTDTQY
TRBV6-5	TRBJ2-7	many	ASSYSDAGAYEQY
TRBV19	TRBJ1-5	-	ASSKRQGNQPQH
TRBV20-1	TRBJ1-5	once	SASLASGNQPQH
TRBV9	TRBJ2-1	many	ASSNSVRYNEQF
TRBV29-1	TRBJ1-4	-	SGIPLWAGTNEKLF